This paragraph reports one T cell receptor (beta chain). No antigen is known for it. Generated by immunoSEQ multiplex PCR, the TCRdb table keeps only in-frame clones and is missing some. The sample holds 20,000 to 30,000 clones, roughly 90% seen once. V was pared by 0 bases and J by 6 bases, with 17 bases of the junction left unmatched. Germline assignment: CDR1 SQVTM and CDR2 ANQGSEA. There are 19 residues in the CDR3. This specimen comes from a study of OX40 agonist ivuxolimab in advanced cancers. Overall study: Ivuxolimab is an agonistic anti-OX40 (CD134) antibody, and patients were treated with it. General study results and limits: Fewer expanded clones were found on average in CD4+ than in CD8+ T cells. Both blood CD4+ and CD8+ T cells showed clonal growth by week 6 at 0.1 to 3.0 mg/kg.

This specimen was CD4+ or CD8+ T cells sorted from blood, taken in a trial of the OX40 agonist ivuxolimab. V gene TRBV29-1 combines with J gene TRBJ2-1, with TRBD2 identical over 10 bases. This clonotype was sampled from an adult with an advanced solid tumor such as melanoma, head and neck, liver or kidney cancer. For the CDR3, the DNA is TGCAGCGTTGAAGATCCAGGAGGAAAGCGGGAGGGCCCCAGCAATGAGCAGTTCTTC. It specifies CSVEDPGGKREGPSNEQFF.